This entry lists 25 T cell receptor beta chains sequenced from one sample in a study of blood T cell repertoires in COVID-19. Sequenced by immunoSEQ multiplex PCR; TCRdb stores in-frame clones only, minus some. The sample consists of 90,000 to 120,000 clones, about 91% of them appearing once. The sequenced sample consisted of peripheral blood. These receptors were taken from a man between 45 and 60 years old with active or convalescent COVID-19.

The V call is TRBV6-2 or TRBV6-3, the J call TRBJ2-7; unclear D gene. V was clipped by 0 bases and J by 2 bases, with 14 bases between them. From germline, CDR1 is MNHEY and CDR2 SVGEGT. This CDR3 has 16 amino acids. This chain's CDR3 is CASSYSATAATYEQYF. CDR3 nucleotide sequence: TGTGCCAGCAGTTACTCTGCGACGGCAGCGACCTACGAGCAGTACTTC.

The chain carries TRBV7-7 and TRBJ2-5, with 7 bases that match TRBD1. Germline CDR1 is SSHAT and CDR2 is FNYEAQ (reference sequence). The CDR3 loop spans 13 amino acids. Trimming took 5 bases from V and 5 from J; bases not matched to a gene: 5. This chain's CDR3 is CASSDRVVETQYF. The CDR3 DNA is TGTGCCAGCAGCGACAGGGTGGTGGAGACCCAGTACTTC. Full variable domain (missing parts from reference TRBV7-7 and TRBJ2-5): GAGVSQSPRYKVTKRGQDVTLRCDPISSHATLYWYQQALGQGPEFLTYFNYEAQPDKSGLPSDRFSAERPEGSISTLTIQRTEQRDSAMYRCASSDRVVETQYFGPGTRLLVL.

The chain employs TRBV12-3 or TRBV12-4 and TRBJ1-2, with 7 bases lining up with TRBD1. This CDR3 has 13 residues. V shed 5 bases, J shed 8 bases, and the junction held 8 bases outside the gene matches. CDR3 protein: CASSPQTGHGYTF. The CDR3 DNA follows: TGTGCCAGCAGTCCGCAGACAGGGCACGGCTACACCTTC.

This chain connects TRBV6-2 or TRBV6-3 to TRBJ2-1, with a possible D match to TRBD2 (5 bases). The CDR3 is made up of 15 amino acids. Germline loops: CDR1 MNHEY, CDR2 SVGEGT. The ends were cut back, 0 bases at V and 6 bases at J, with 12 bases in the middle. The CDR3 protein is CASSYSGSGLNEQFF. The CDR3, as DNA: TGTGCCAGCAGTTACTCGGGCAGCGGCCTCAATGAGCAGTTCTTC.

The V and J genes are TRBV7-2 and TRBJ2-5; perhaps TRBD1 as D (5 bases). Germline CDR1 is SGHTA and CDR2 is FQGNSA. Trimming removed 5 bases at V and 4 bases at J, with 17 bases between. This CDR3 has 15 residues. The CDR3 is CASSATITGAETQYF. In DNA, the CDR3 is TGTGCCAGCAGCGCTACGATAACTGGGGCAGAGACCCAGTACTTC.

The genes are TRBV5-4 and TRBJ1-1; no reliable D call. The length of the CDR3 is 16 residues. The germline V and J ends were trimmed by 0 bases and 4 bases, with 16 bases remaining between them. CDR1 SGHNT and CDR2 YYREEE come from the germline V gene (reference sequence). Here the CDR3 DNA reads TGTGCCAGCAGCTTGGATCCGGGGTTTTTGCTCACTGAAGCTTTCTTT. Encoded protein: CASSLDPGFLLTEAFF.

This rearrangement joins TRBV7-2 to TRBJ1-2; unclear D gene. Trimming shortened V by 5 bases and J by 8 bases, and 15 bases separated the two germline ends. This CDR3 comprises 13 residues. Germline-derived CDR1 and CDR2 are SGHTA and FQGNSA. The chain's CDR3 is CASSPTPGMGYTF. Here the CDR3 DNA reads TGTGCCAGCAGCCCAACACCAGGCATGGGCTACACCTTC.

The chain employs TRBV7-7 and TRBJ2-3; TRBD2 agrees at 11 bases. CDR3 length: 17 residues. CDR1 and CDR2 (germline): SSHAT, FNYEAQ (reference sequence). The trim removed 6 bases at V and 2 bases at J, leaving 10 bases unmatched. The CDR3 loop is CASSRRLAGSSTDTQYF. The DNA of the CDR3 is TGTGCCAGCAGTCGCCGACTAGCGGGGTCCTCCACAGATACGCAGTATTTT.

The chain combines TRBV28 with TRBJ2-1; 8 positions match TRBD1. The germline gives CDR1 MDHEN, CDR2 SYDVKM. With 6 bases clipped from V and 6 bases from J, the junction kept 10 bases outside the gene matches. There are 15 residues in the CDR3. The CDR3 region has the DNA TGTGCCAGCAGGCTACCAGGGGGCTCGAGCAATGAGCAGTTCTTC. This encodes CASRLPGGSSNEQFF.

CDR3 sequence reads: CAIQQGLSNQPQHF. In nucleotides, the CDR3 is TGTGCCATACAACAGGGTCTCAGCAATCAGCCCCAGCATTTT. The chain has TRBV18 and TRBJ1-5; TRBD1 is a possible D gene (6 bases). Trimming cost V 10 bases and J 1 base, with 14 bases left between them. CDR3 length: 14 amino acids. Germline V lookup: CDR1 KGHSH, CDR2 LQKENI.

This chain uses TRBV7-2 with TRBJ2-1; TRBD2 agrees at 10 bases. Germline lookup yields CDR1 SGHTA and CDR2 FQGNSA. This CDR3 comprises 16 residues. V trimming: 2 bases; J trimming: 2 bases; junction bases outside the gene matches: 3. In DNA, the CDR3 is TGTGCCAGCAGCTTATCGAGCGGGGGGGCCTACAATGAGCAGTTCTTC. Its translation is CASSLSSGGAYNEQFF.

The chain has TRBV19 and TRBJ2-1; 8 bases are a match to TRBD2. This CDR3 contains 17 residues. Trimming at V came to 4 bases and at J to 8 bases, leaving 16 bases not matched to a gene. Looked up from germline, CDR1 is LNHDA and CDR2 is SQIVND (reference sequence). CDR3 region: CASSTAELAAGSYEQFF. The CDR3 coding sequence is TGTGCCAGTAGTACGGCAGAACTAGCGGCGGGTAGCTATGAGCAGTTCTTC.

This clone was seen a single time. The chain links TRBV19 to TRBJ2-7; the match to TRBD1 covers 8 bases. V shed 3 bases, J shed 6 bases, and the junction held 7 bases outside the gene matches. Per the germline V gene, CDR1 is LNHDA and CDR2 is SQIVND (reference sequence). This CDR3 has 14 residues. This CDR3 reads CASSILDREGEQYF. The CDR3 coding sequence is TGTGCCAGTAGTATTCTGGACAGGGAAGGCGAGCAGTACTTC. Supplemented by reference TRBV19 and TRBJ2-7, the full variable domain reads DGGITQSPKYLFRKEGQNVTLSCEQNLNHDAMYWYRQDPGQGLRLIYYSQIVNDFQKGDIAEGYSVSREKKESFPLTVTSAQKNPTAFYLCASSILDREGEQYFGPGTRLTVT.

The gene calls are TRBV5-6 and TRBJ2-3; 9 positions match TRBD2. After removal of 6 bases from V and 5 bases from J, the junction contained 10 bases not matched to a gene. The CDR3 sequence is 15 residues long. CDR1 and CDR2 (germline): SGHDT, YYEEEE. In DNA, the CDR3 is TGTGCCAGCAACCTGATAGCGGGAGCTCGAGATACGCAGTATTTT. Protein sequence: CASNLIAGARDTQYF.

The chain carries TRBV21-1 and TRBJ1-5; the table's D call, TRBD1, was not checked against the DNA. TRBV21-1 is a pseudogene locus. There are 16 residues in the CDR3. CDR3 DNA sequence: TGTGCCAGCAGGATATTTCCAGGGCGACTGAATCAGCCCCAGCATTTT. This translates into CASRIFPGRLNQPQHF.

This sequence joins TRBV20-1 and TRBJ2-7; D is ambiguous. This CDR3 contains 11 residues. Trimming shortened V by 8 bases and J by 3 bases, and 11 bases separated the two germline ends. Germline CDR1 reads DFQATT; CDR2 reads SNEGSKA (reference sequence). CDR3 sequence (DNA): TGCAGTCACAGATTGGACTACGAGCAGTACTTC. Its protein product is CSHRLDYEQYF.

The chain employs TRBV2 and TRBJ1-5; 8 nucleotides line up with TRBD1. The CDR3 has 13 residues. Germline V CDR1 and CDR2: SNHLY, FYNNEI. Unmatched junction bases numbered 2, after V lost 8 bases and J lost 2 bases. The CDR3 DNA reads TGTGCCAGCCAGGGGGCCGGCAATCAGCCCCAGCATTTT. Translated, it gives CASQGAGNQPQHF.

The chain carries TRBV6-5 and TRBJ2-3, with TRBD1 as a possible D gene (6 bases). The CDR3 has 14 residues. Trimming removed 4 bases from V and 2 bases from J, with 10 bases in between. Germline V CDR1 and CDR2: MNHEY, SVGAGI. The DNA of the CDR3 is TGTGCCAGCAGTTCCGGACAGCACACAGATACGCAGTATTTT. Translation: CASSSGQHTDTQYF.

The V call is TRBV24-1, the J call TRBJ2-1; 7 bases fit TRBD2. This CDR3 spans 14 amino acids. Germline trimming cut 4 bases from V and 8 bases from J; bases unmatched to any gene: 7. In germline, CDR1 is KGHDR, CDR2 SFDVKD. This CDR3 reads CATSDPGLVDEQFF. CDR3 in DNA: TGTGCCACCAGTGACCCCGGACTAGTCGATGAGCAGTTCTTC.

This chain connects TRBV18 to TRBJ2-7; 12 bases match TRBD2. CDR1 KGHSH and CDR2 LQKENI come from the germline V gene. The CDR3 totals 17 residues. V trimming: 2 bases; J trimming: 0 bases; junction bases outside the gene matches: 5. CDR3 sequence reads: CASSPSGLAGYSYEQYF. CDR3 bases: TGTGCCAGCTCACCATCAGGACTAGCGGGGTACTCCTACGAGCAGTACTTC.

The chain recombines TRBV7-8 with TRBJ2-7; 10 positions match TRBD1. V lost 6 bases and J lost 4; bases outside the gene matches: 3. Germline loops: CDR1 SGHVS, CDR2 FQNEAQ. The CDR3 runs to 13 residues. CDR3 region: CASSMDRGYEQYF. CDR3 sequence (DNA): TGTGCCAGCAGTATGGACAGGGGGTACGAGCAGTACTTC.

V gene TRBV4-1 combines with J gene TRBJ2-5; 7 bases are a match to TRBD2. V lost 3 bases and J lost 2; bases outside the gene matches: 0. The length of the CDR3 is 13 residues. CDR1 MGHRA and CDR2 YSYEKL come from the germline V gene. In DNA form, the CDR3 reads TGCGCCAGCAGCCAGCGGGAGCAAGAGACCCAGTACTTC. Protein sequence: CASSQREQETQYF.

This sequence joins TRBV5-6 and TRBJ1-2; 7 positions match TRBD1. The V segment lost 0 bases and the J segment 12 bases; nucleotides outside the gene matches: 8. The CDR3 covers 13 residues. Germline V gene sequence: CDR1 SGHDT, CDR2 YYEEEE. The DNA of the CDR3 is TGTGCCAGCAGCTTGGACGTCCAGGGGGGTCACACCTTC. Residues: CASSLDVQGGHTF.

The rearrangement uses TRBV7-2 and TRBJ1-1, with 7 bases lining up with TRBD1. The J segment lost 5 bases and the V segment lost 0 bases, leaving 6 bases of the junction unmatched. The CDR3 has 15 residues. Germline CDR1 and CDR2: SGHTA and FQGNSA. The CDR3 sequence: CASSLAPTGNTEAFF. DNA for the CDR3: TGTGCCAGCAGCTTAGCCCCGACAGGGAATACTGAAGCTTTCTTT.

J is TRBJ2-7 and V is TRBV5-3, with 10 bases fitting TRBD2. TRBV5-3 is assigned to the ORF class and has an uncertain function. V was clipped by 3 bases and J by 7 bases; unmatched bases: 16. This CDR3 has 17 amino acids. CDR3 DNA: TGTGCCAGAAGCTACTGCCGACTAGCGGGTAGGGTCAAAGAGCAGTACTTC. Amino acids: CARSYCRLAGRVKEQYF.